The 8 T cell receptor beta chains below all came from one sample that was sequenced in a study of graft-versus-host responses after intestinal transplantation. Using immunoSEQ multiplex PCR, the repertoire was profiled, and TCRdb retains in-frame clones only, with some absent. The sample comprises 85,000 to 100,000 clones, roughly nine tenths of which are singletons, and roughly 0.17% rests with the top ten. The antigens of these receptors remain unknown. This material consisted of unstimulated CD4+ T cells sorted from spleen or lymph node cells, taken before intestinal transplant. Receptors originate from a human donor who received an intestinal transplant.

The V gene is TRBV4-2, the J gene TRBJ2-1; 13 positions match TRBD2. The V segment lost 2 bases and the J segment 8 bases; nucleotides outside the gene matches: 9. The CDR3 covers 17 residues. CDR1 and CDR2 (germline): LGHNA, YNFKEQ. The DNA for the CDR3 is TGTGCCAGCAGCCAATTAGGGGGGACTAGCGGGGTGTATGAGCAGTTCTTC. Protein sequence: CASSQLGGTSGVYEQFF.

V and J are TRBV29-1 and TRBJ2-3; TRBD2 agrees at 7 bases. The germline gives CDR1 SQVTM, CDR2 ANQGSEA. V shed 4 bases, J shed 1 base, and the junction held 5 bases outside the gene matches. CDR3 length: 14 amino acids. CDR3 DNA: TGCAGCGTTGCGACTAGCTTAGGCACAGATACGCAGTATTTT. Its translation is CSVATSLGTDTQYF.

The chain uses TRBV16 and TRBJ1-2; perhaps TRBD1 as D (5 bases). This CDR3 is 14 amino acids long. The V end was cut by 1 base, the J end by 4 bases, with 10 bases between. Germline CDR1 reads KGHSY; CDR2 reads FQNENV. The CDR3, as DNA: TGTGCCAGCAGCCAATTAGCGGGGGGCTATGGCTACACCTTC. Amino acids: CASSQLAGGYGYTF.

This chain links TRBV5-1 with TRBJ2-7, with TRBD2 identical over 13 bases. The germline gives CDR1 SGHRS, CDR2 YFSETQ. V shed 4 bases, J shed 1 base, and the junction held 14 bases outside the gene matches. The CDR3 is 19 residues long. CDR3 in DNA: TGCGCCAGCAGCAGGGGACTAGCGGGAACTAATAATTTATCCTACGAGCAGTACTTC. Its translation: CASSRGLAGTNNLSYEQYF. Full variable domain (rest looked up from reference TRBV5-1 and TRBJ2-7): KAGVTQTPRYLIKTRGQQVTLSCSPISGHRSVSWYQQTPGQGLQFLFEYFSETQRNKGNFPGRFSGRQFSNSRSEMNVSTLELGDSALYLCASSRGLAGTNNLSYEQYFGPGTRLTVT.

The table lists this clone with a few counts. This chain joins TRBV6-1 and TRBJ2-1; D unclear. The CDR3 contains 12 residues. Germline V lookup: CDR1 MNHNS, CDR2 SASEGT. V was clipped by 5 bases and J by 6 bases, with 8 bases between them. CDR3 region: CASSPPSNEQFF. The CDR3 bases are TGTGCCAGCAGTCCCCCCAGCAATGAGCAGTTCTTC.

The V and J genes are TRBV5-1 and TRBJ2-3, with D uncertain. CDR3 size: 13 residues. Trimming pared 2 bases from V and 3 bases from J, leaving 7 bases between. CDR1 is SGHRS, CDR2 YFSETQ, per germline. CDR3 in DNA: TGCGCCAGCAGCTTTGGCGGTACAGATACGCAGTATTTT. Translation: CASSFGGTDTQYF.

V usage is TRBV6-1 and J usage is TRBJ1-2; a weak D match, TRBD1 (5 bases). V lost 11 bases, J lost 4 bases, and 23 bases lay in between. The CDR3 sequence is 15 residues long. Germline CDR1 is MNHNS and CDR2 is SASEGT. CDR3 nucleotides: TGTGCCTGCACCTCTGGGTCGACCGGGGGCTATGGCTACACCTTC. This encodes CACTSGSTGGYGYTF.

The CDR3 loop reads CASSLHGNEQFF. In DNA, the CDR3 is TGCGCCAGCAGCCTTCACGGGAATGAGCAGTTCTTC. The chain has TRBV4-3 and TRBJ2-1; D is uncertain. The germline CDR1 and CDR2 sequences are LGHNA and YSLEER. The CDR3 is 12 residues long. V lost 4 bases and J lost 7, with 8 bases in between.